These 10 T cell receptor beta chains were all obtained from the same sample, sequenced in a study of breast tumors, draining lymph nodes, adjacent tissues. TCRdb re-derived calls from the multiplex PCR reads in MiXCR, one entry per CDR3 protein. The sample holds under 85,000 distinct CDR3 sequences, approximately 19% seen once. Breast cancer patients provided tissue from their axillary draining lymph nodes. Sequencing was performed on axillary lymph node tissue. These receptors all come from a female donor with breast cancer. Some clones in this sample may be carry-over from other donors' samples.

This clonotype was counted many times. V gene TRBV12-5 combines with J gene TRBJ2-1; 10 positions agree with TRBD2. V was pared by 6 bases and J by 6 bases, with 5 bases of the junction left unmatched. Germline assignment: CDR1 LGHNT and CDR2 FRNRAP. This CDR3 spans 14 amino acids. Here the CDR3 reads CASGLAGVVNEQFF. CDR3 coding DNA: TGTGCTAGTGGCCTAGCGGGAGTTGTCAATGAGCAGTTCTTC.

As regards this clonotype: A much larger clone lies a single base off, so this may be a read error. The conserved final phenylalanine or tryptophan is absent from the CDR3, which likely points to a read error. The chain employs TRBV5-1 and TRBJ2-7, with TRBD1 matching 7 bases. The CDR3 consists of 14 residues. The germline V gene has CDR1 SGHRS and CDR2 YFSETQ. The V segment lost 2 bases and the J segment 1 base; nucleotides outside the gene matches: 3. The CDR3 DNA follows: TGCGCCAGCAGCTTTGAGGGGGCTTCCTACGAGCAGTACCTC. The encoded protein is CASSFEGASYEQYL.

This clonotype was recorded at least ten times. The chain recombines TRBV19 with TRBJ1-5; 11 nucleotides align to TRBD1. The germline CDR1 and CDR2 sequences are LNHDA and SQIVND (reference sequence). The CDR3 totals 18 residues. The V and J ends lost 3 bases and 0 bases, in that order; junction bases with no gene match: 7. CDR3 sequence (DNA): TGTGCCAGTAGTATTGTCCGAGGACAGGGGGCTAGCAATCAGCCCCAGCATTTT. Translation: CASSIVRGQGASNQPQHF.

A word on this clonotype: Mismatch with germline at one junction end may stem from a read error. The rearrangement links TRBV2 to TRBJ2-3, with D perhaps matching TRBD1 or TRBD2 (5 bases each). Germline V gene sequence: CDR1 SNHLY, CDR2 FYNNEI. The CDR3 runs to 12 residues. The CDR3 sequence is CARGLGADMQYF. The CDR3 nucleotides read TGTGCCAGGGGCCTCGGGGCAGATATGCAGTATTTT. Looking up the rest from reference TRBV2 and TRBJ2-3 gives the full variable domain: EPEVTQTPSHQVTQMGQEVILRCVPISNHLYFYWYRQILGQKVEFLVSFYNNEISEKSEIFDDQFSVERPDGSNFTLKIRSTKLEDSAMYFCARGLGADMQYFGPGTRLTVL.

In the case of this clonotype: A much larger clone differs from this one at a single base, so this may be a read error. The chain couples TRBV3-1 to TRBJ1-4, with unresolved D. The V and J ends lost 4 bases and 4 bases respectively, with 7 bases between them. This CDR3 is 13 amino acids long. CDR1 is LGHDT, CDR2 YNNKEL, per germline (reference sequence). The CDR3 DNA is TGTGCCAGCAGCCGAGTGGTTAATGAAAAACTGTTTTTT. Translated, it gives CASSRVVNEKLFF. Drawing the rest from reference TRBV3-1 and TRBJ1-4, the complete variable domain is DTAVSQTPKYLVTQMGNDKSIKCEQNLGHDTMYWYKQDSKKFLKIMFSYNNKELIINETVPNRFSPKSPDKAHLNLHINSLELGDSAVYFCASSRVVNEKLFFGSGTQLSVL.

Many counts were recorded for this clonotype. Written as DNA, the CDR3 is TGTGCCAGCAGCGCCGTAGCGGGAGTTGCAGATACGCAGTATTTT. This encodes CASSAVAGVADTQYF. The chain employs TRBV9 and TRBJ2-3, with 9 bases identical to TRBD2. The length of the CDR3 is 15 residues. Germline lookup yields CDR1 SGDLS and CDR2 YYNGEE. After removal of 3 bases from V and 4 bases from J, the junction contained 6 bases not matched to a gene.

The J gene is TRBJ1-2, the V gene TRBV3-1, with D possibly matching TRBD1 (5 bases). Trimming left V 8 bases short and J 7 bases short, with 20 bases between. This CDR3 spans 14 amino acids. Germline-derived CDR1 and CDR2 are LGHDT and YNNKEL (reference sequence). The DNA of the CDR3 is TGTGCCAGCGGGGGGGGGAGGTCGATTCTTGGCTACACCTTC. It specifies CASGGGRSILGYTF.

This clonotype was observed once. The junction does not match germline at one end; this may be a read error. The chain is built from TRBV4-1 and TRBJ2-2, with a tentative D call TRBD1 (6 bases). Per germline, CDR1 MGHRA and CDR2 YSYEKL. The CDR3 has 15 amino acids. The CDR3 sequence: CASSQVSQGSRGAVF. CDR3 DNA: TGCGCCAGCAGCCAGGTTTCGCAGGGGTCACGGGGAGCTGTTTTT.

This clonotype was observed at least ten times. The genes are TRBV4-1 and TRBJ1-6; possible D gene TRBD1, 5 bases. CDR1 is MGHRA, CDR2 YSYEKL, per germline. V was shortened by 5 bases and J by 6 bases, with 17 bases between the two germline ends. The CDR3 consists of 16 residues. The CDR3 DNA reads TGCGCCAGCAGCTACACAGGACCAGAAAGTAATTCACCCCTCCACTTT. This gives the protein CASSYTGPESNSPLHF.

This clonotype was seen at least ten times. J is TRBJ2-3 and V is TRBV5-1; D is possibly TRBD1 (5 bases). V lost 0 bases, J lost 6 bases, and 8 bases lay in between. The CDR3 extends over 13 amino acids. The germline gives CDR1 SGHRS, CDR2 YFSETQ. This chain's CDR3 is CASSLEAGDTQYF. For the CDR3, the DNA is TGCGCCAGCAGCTTGGAAGCAGGGGATACGCAGTATTTT.